Listed below are T cell receptor beta chains from one sample, sequenced in a study of pediatric ulcerative colitis. Generated by immunoSEQ multiplex PCR, the TCRdb table keeps only in-frame clones and is missing some. The sample has fewer than 30,000 clones; about 69% are singletons. Input material: gut tissue. The receptors here all came from a boy younger than 18 with severe ulcerative colitis. CDR3s include the opening cysteine and the closing phenylalanine or tryptophan. The D gene is left open where the match is weak. Size is stated for part of the rows, as once, few or many counts, or as a class when the clone is expanded.

CDR3nt	CDR3aa	j_gene	abundance	d_gene	v_gene	len
TGTGCCAGTAGGCTGGGACAGGGGAACACTGAAGCTTTCTTT	CASRLGQGNTEAFF	TRBJ1-1	-	TRBD1	TRBV19	14
TGTGCCAGCAGCCAAGAGGGGGAAGTAGATACGCAGTATTTT	CASSQEGEVDTQYF	TRBJ2-3	-	-	TRBV4-2	14
TGTGCCAGCAGCCTGGGCTGGACTAGCTCCTACAATGAGCAGTTCTTC	CASSLGWTSSYNEQFF	TRBJ2-1	few	TRBD2	TRBV11-2	16
TGCGCCAGCAGCTCGGGACTAGCGGGACCGGGCGCGGAGACCCAGTACTTC	CASSSGLAGPGAETQYF	TRBJ2-5	once	TRBD2	TRBV5-1	17
TGTGCCAGCACCCTCCTAGCGTCGCAAGAGACCCAGTACTTC	CASTLLASQETQYF	TRBJ2-5	once	-	TRBV6-1	14
TGTGCCAGTAGCCCGCAGGGCTACAATCAGCCCCAGCATTTT	CASSPQGYNQPQHF	TRBJ1-5	-	-	TRBV19	14
TGCGCCAGCAGCCCGGGACTAGCGGATGAGCAGTTCTTC	CASSPGLADEQFF	TRBJ2-1	few	TRBD2	TRBV5-1	13
TGTGCCAGGGGGATGGGACTAGCGGATAACAATGAGCAGTTCTTC	CARGMGLADNNEQFF	TRBJ2-1	-	TRBD2	TRBV19	15
TGCGCCAGCAGCCAACTTAGCGGGAGGGCCTTCGAGCAGTTCTTC	CASSQLSGRAFEQFF	TRBJ2-1	-	TRBD2	TRBV4-1	15
TGCAGCGTTACAGCTAGCGGGAGAGGCACAGATACGCAGTATTTT	CSVTASGRGTDTQYF	TRBJ2-3	-	TRBD2	TRBV29-1	15
TGTGCCAGCAGTCCAACAGGCACAAACTCTGGGGCCAACGTCCTGACTTTC	CASSPTGTNSGANVLTF	TRBJ2-6	-	-	TRBV27	17
TGTGCCAGCAGATGGACTAGCGGGTTCGAGACCCAGTACTTC	CASRWTSGFETQYF	TRBJ2-5	-	TRBD2	TRBV6-5	14
TGTGCCAGCAGTTGGGGCACTGAAGCTTTCTTT	CASSWGTEAFF	TRBJ1-1	-	-	TRBV6-5	11
TGTGCCAGTAGTATTAGCGGGAGGGCTACCCCCTACGAGCAGTACTTC	CASSISGRATPYEQYF	TRBJ2-7	once	TRBD2	TRBV19	16
TGTGCCAGCAGTTACTCTAGCGGGGAGTCCTACAATGAGCAGTTCTTC	CASSYSSGESYNEQFF	TRBJ2-1	medium-sized	TRBD2	TRBV6-5	16
TGTGCCAGCAGCCCCCCCTATTTAGGTCTAACTGGGGCCAACGTCCTGACTTTC	CASSPPYLGLTGANVLTF	TRBJ2-6	-	-	TRBV5-6	18
TGTGCCAGCAGTTACTGGAGCGGAAAGAACACAGATACGCAGTATTTT	CASSYWSGKNTDTQYF	TRBJ2-3	-	-	TRBV6-5	16
TGTGCCATCAGTGAGCGAGGGACAGGGGGAGTCGGTGACACTGAAGCTTTCTTT	CAISERGTGGVGDTEAFF	TRBJ1-1	large	TRBD1	TRBV10-3	18
TGTGCCGGGGGTCTAGCGGCTAAAGAGACCCAGTACTTC	CAGGLAAKETQYF	TRBJ2-5	-	TRBD2	TRBV7-9	13
TGTGCCTTAATCCACCCCGTCGCGACCTATGGCTACACCTTC	CALIHPVATYGYTF	TRBJ1-2	-	-	TRBV6-5	14
TGTGCCAGCAGCTTGGGGACCCTTAGCTCCTACAATGAGCAGTTCTTC	CASSLGTLSSYNEQFF	TRBJ2-1	-	-	TRBV5-4	16
TGTGCCAGCAGTTCAGTTATTGGGGGGGACGGAACTAACTATGGCTACACCTTC	CASSSVIGGDGTNYGYTF	TRBJ1-2	-	-	TRBV27	18
TGCGCCAGCAGCCCAACTCCCGGGACAGGGGGCACAGATACGCAGTATTTT	CASSPTPGTGGTDTQYF	TRBJ2-3	-	TRBD1	TRBV5-1	17
TGTGCCAGCAGGGCCTTGGGGCCCTACAATGAGCAGTTCTTC	CASRALGPYNEQFF	TRBJ2-1	few	-	TRBV6-5	14
TGTGCCAGCAGTTCAACCCGCTATGGCTACACCTTC	CASSSTRYGYTF	TRBJ1-2	once	-	TRBV28	12
TGCAGCGTCGAATTCGGGAGTGACTACACCTTC	CSVEFGSDYTF	TRBJ1-2	-	-	TRBV29-1	11
TGTGCCAGCAGTGATACCGGTTCCGAGACCACGCAAGAGACCCAGTACTTC	CASSDTGSETTQETQYF	TRBJ2-5	medium-sized	-	TRBV25-1	17
TGTGCCAGCAGCTTGGTGTCGACGGAGTTCTCCTACGAGCAGTACTTC	CASSLVSTEFSYEQYF	TRBJ2-7	-	-	TRBV7-9	16
TGTGCCAGCAGCCAAGATCTGGGGCTAGCCTACGAGCAGTACTTC	CASSQDLGLAYEQYF	TRBJ2-7	-	-	TRBV4-2	15
TGTGCCAGCAGTGAGAGGGACAACACTGAAGCTTTCTTT	CASSERDNTEAFF	TRBJ1-1	-	-	TRBV6-4	13
TGTGCCAGCAGCCAACCGGGACAGGCAGAAGCTTTCTTT	CASSQPGQAEAFF	TRBJ1-1	-	TRBD1	TRBV6-6	13